This T cell receptor (beta chain) came from a study of T cells in Graves' hyperthyroidism and ophthalmopathy. Whole-study results and caveats: Most thyroid clonotypes that were expanded above 0.001 also turned up in blood.

Comments on this clonotype: The antigen is unknown.

Germline loops: CDR1 MDHEN, CDR2 SYDVKM. Deletions cut 7 bases from V and 1 base from J, with 10 bases between. The CDR3 totals 13 residues. The definition of stable Graves' hyperthyroidism was no ophthalmopathy progression within 18 months. What was amplified from RNA transcripts were TCR beta CDR3 regions. First-round RT-PCR of the TCR CDR3 relied on the HTBI primer set. TCRdb independently ran MiXCR on the multiplex PCR reads; one entry per CDR3 protein. The table shows a few hundred thousand distinct CDR3 sequences, with roughly 15% occurring only once. This chain uses TRBV28 with TRBJ1-1, with D hard to call. This TCR was sampled from a woman aged 18-29 years with Graves' hyperthyroidism. The sequenced sample consisted of blood. In nucleotides, the CDR3 is TGTGCCAGCAACCTGACGGAGAACACTGAAGCTTTCTTT. This sequence encodes CASNLTENTEAFF.